This is a list of T cell receptor beta chains from one sample in a study of CXCR3-negative and CXCR3-positive naive CD8 T cells. TCRdb reprocessed the 5' RACE reads and reports one entry per CDR3 protein, with no DNA. The table for this sample gives some 54,000 distinct CDR3 sequences. Specimen: naive CXCR3+ CD8+ T cells from blood. These receptors all come from a human donor in good health. Some clones in this sample may be carry-over from other donors' samples. Each CDR3 is given with its conserved first and last residue. The order of the fields is CDR3 protein, J gene, V gene.

cdr3_aa: CASSPPPAEAFF
j_call: TRBJ1-1
v_call: TRBV6-2/TRBV6-3

cdr3_aa: CAGLAGAVQTQYF
j_call: TRBJ2-5
v_call: TRBV2

cdr3_aa: CASSYLLSGGGQETQYF
j_call: TRBJ2-5
v_call: TRBV12-3/TRBV12-4

cdr3_aa: CASSYLGKSGTGDYNEQFF
j_call: TRBJ2-1
v_call: TRBV6-2/TRBV6-3

cdr3_aa: CSAVDLAGNTDTQYF
j_call: TRBJ2-3
v_call: TRBV20-1

cdr3_aa: CASSQGQATEDEQFF
j_call: TRBJ2-1
v_call: TRBV12-3/TRBV12-4

cdr3_aa: CASSENRDNTEAFF
j_call: TRBJ1-1
v_call: TRBV7-8

cdr3_aa: CASSLVETSLTEAFF
j_call: TRBJ1-1
v_call: TRBV5-1

cdr3_aa: CASSLQGAITSGANVLTF
j_call: TRBJ2-6
v_call: TRBV28

cdr3_aa: CASSLGVTEAFF
j_call: TRBJ1-1
v_call: TRBV7-3

cdr3_aa: CASSQEETGGYNEQFF
j_call: TRBJ2-1
v_call: TRBV4-2

cdr3_aa: CASSLRGTVSYEQYF
j_call: TRBJ2-7
v_call: TRBV27

cdr3_aa: CAISTSTAYEQYF
j_call: TRBJ2-7
v_call: TRBV10-3

cdr3_aa: CASSPPAVDDEQFF
j_call: TRBJ2-1
v_call: TRBV18

cdr3_aa: CAITTTGGETQYF
j_call: TRBJ2-5
v_call: TRBV7-9

cdr3_aa: CASSFTPGSGNIQYF
j_call: TRBJ2-4
v_call: TRBV12-3/TRBV12-4

cdr3_aa: CASSQESQEGIHRSSQYF
j_call: TRBJ2-3
v_call: TRBV4-3

cdr3_aa: CAISDIQETYEQYF
j_call: TRBJ2-7
v_call: TRBV10-3

cdr3_aa: CASSSGGLTYEQYF
j_call: TRBJ2-7
v_call: TRBV27

cdr3_aa: CASSHNTGELFF
j_call: TRBJ2-2
v_call: TRBV7-3

cdr3_aa: CASSLGDRTEQYF
j_call: TRBJ2-7
v_call: TRBV7-9

cdr3_aa: CSVKDCVQEQYF
j_call: TRBJ2-7
v_call: TRBV29-1

cdr3_aa: CAIGDRGDEQFF
j_call: TRBJ2-1
v_call: TRBV10-3

cdr3_aa: CSVGEGLPGQETQYF
j_call: TRBJ2-5
v_call: TRBV29-1

cdr3_aa: CASSTGTTGELFF
j_call: TRBJ2-2
v_call: TRBV27

cdr3_aa: CASSTPGQSYEQYF
j_call: TRBJ2-7
v_call: TRBV7-2

cdr3_aa: CASSLPRGRQETQYF
j_call: TRBJ2-5
v_call: TRBV5-1

cdr3_aa: CASSYSGTGNQPQHF
j_call: TRBJ1-5
v_call: TRBV6-5

cdr3_aa: CSVVAGTTYEQYF
j_call: TRBJ2-7
v_call: TRBV29-1

cdr3_aa: CSVFGGIDDTGELFF
j_call: TRBJ2-2
v_call: TRBV29-1

cdr3_aa: CASSLVRGGAFF
j_call: TRBJ1-1
v_call: TRBV5-1

cdr3_aa: CASVDSFPGKLFF
j_call: TRBJ1-4
v_call: TRBV6-4

cdr3_aa: CASSSDISYEQYF
j_call: TRBJ2-7
v_call: TRBV6-5

cdr3_aa: CASSFAGIQETQYF
j_call: TRBJ2-5
v_call: TRBV27

cdr3_aa: CASSFVQGSYEQYF
j_call: TRBJ2-7
v_call: TRBV7-9

cdr3_aa: CASSLSPPGSMNTEAFF
j_call: TRBJ1-1
v_call: TRBV7-3

cdr3_aa: CASSFHDRGTTTNEKLFF
j_call: TRBJ1-4
v_call: TRBV7-2

cdr3_aa: CASRADRGTDNEQFF
j_call: TRBJ2-1
v_call: TRBV4-3

cdr3_aa: CSVEDRGSRTGELFF
j_call: TRBJ2-2
v_call: TRBV29-1

cdr3_aa: CSASAGATSYEQYF
j_call: TRBJ2-7
v_call: TRBV20-1

cdr3_aa: CSVLAPRDTGELFF
j_call: TRBJ2-2
v_call: TRBV29-1

cdr3_aa: CASSSSRETQYF
j_call: TRBJ2-5
v_call: TRBV12-3/TRBV12-4

cdr3_aa: CASGGGPDTSSYF
j_call: TRBJ2-4
v_call: TRBV12-3/TRBV12-4

cdr3_aa: CASSLAQGSWHEQFF
j_call: TRBJ2-1
v_call: TRBV5-6

cdr3_aa: CASSGVLSGNTIYF
j_call: TRBJ1-3
v_call: TRBV7-9

cdr3_aa: CASSKRGRQGIFDTEAFF
j_call: TRBJ1-1
v_call: TRBV21-1

cdr3_aa: CASSFGLEGETQYF
j_call: TRBJ2-5
v_call: TRBV28

cdr3_aa: CASSQDLGHYGYTF
j_call: TRBJ1-2
v_call: TRBV4-3

cdr3_aa: CASSLGQAGGPQFF
j_call: TRBJ2-1
v_call: TRBV7-6

cdr3_aa: CASFDGPGEEQFF
j_call: TRBJ2-1
v_call: TRBV5-1

cdr3_aa: CASSQEGLAGVHEETQYF
j_call: TRBJ2-5
v_call: TRBV11-2

cdr3_aa: CSVAVEGSLVYGYTF
j_call: TRBJ1-2
v_call: TRBV29-1

cdr3_aa: CATSRTQGMDTGELFF
j_call: TRBJ2-2
v_call: TRBV15

cdr3_aa: CASSASGSPVYNEKFF
j_call: TRBJ2-1
v_call: TRBV28

cdr3_aa: CASSGPSSYEQYF
j_call: TRBJ2-7
v_call: TRBV28

cdr3_aa: CASTLGIGQFF
j_call: TRBJ2-1
v_call: TRBV12-3/TRBV12-4

cdr3_aa: CASSPPPGAGTNEKLFF
j_call: TRBJ1-4
v_call: TRBV18

cdr3_aa: CASSGGGPGSPLHF
j_call: TRBJ1-6
v_call: TRBV9

cdr3_aa: CASSLGSGAYEQYF
j_call: TRBJ2-7
v_call: TRBV7-2

cdr3_aa: CASTSGQLFEQYF
j_call: TRBJ2-7
v_call: TRBV12-3/TRBV12-4